Listed here is a single T cell receptor beta chain. The antigen is undetermined. Unstimulated regulatory T cells (CD4+CD25+CD127-), CD4+CD25- non-regulatory cells, CD4 and CD8 cells were FACS-sorted from thawed PBMCs. This specimen belongs to a study of Tregs in tolerant kidney transplant recipients. Whole-study results and caveats: Biological reproducibility was not directly addressed, but technical replication error appeared minimal. Expanding Tregs on activated donor B cells appeared to best identify donor-specific TCRbeta clones.

This CDR3 region has 14 residues. V shed 1 base, J shed 5 bases, and the junction held 5 bases outside the gene matches. Looked up from germline, CDR1 is MDHEN and CDR2 is SYDVKM. Profiling relied on immunoSEQ multiplex PCR, and the TCRdb table lists in-frame clones only, not all of them. The table shows tens of thousands of clones, with roughly 84% occurring only once. The material sequenced was CD4+ T cells from blood. This sequence was found in a human donor in good health. V gene TRBV28 combines with J gene TRBJ2-7; TRBD2 aligns across 7 bases. CDR3 coding DNA: TGTGCCAGCAGTTTATCAGCGGGACTTAACGAGCAGTACTTC. It encodes CASSLSAGLNEQYF.